This TCR beta chain was documented in a study of CD8+CD57+ T cells in acquired aplastic anemia. General study points: There were 25 to 35 CD8+ CDR3 sequences that occurred in both patients and controls.

The TCR beta profiling, which covered VDJ combination and CDR3 sequence, was carried out using genomic DNA as the template. From the reads, TCRdb called clonotypes with MiXCR, one entry per CDR3 protein. The profile covers some 190,000 distinct CDR3 sequences, with around 45% appearing a single time and around 3% taken by the ten largest. This clonotype was recorded many times. Its target is unknown. The CDR3 sequence is 14 residues long. V was pared by 3 bases and J by 5 bases, with 4 bases of the junction left unmatched. Germline V lookup: CDR1 ENHRY, CDR2 SYGVKD. V gene TRBV10-3 combines with J gene TRBJ1-1, with TRBD1 matching 9 bases. Sequencing was carried out using sorted CD4+, CD8+, or CD8+CD57+ T cells (not recorded which) from PBMCs. The clonotype comes from a human donor in good health. CDR3 DNA sequence: TGTGCCATCAGTGACGGACAGGGGAGGACTGAAGCTTTCTTT. Protein: CAISDGQGRTEAFF.